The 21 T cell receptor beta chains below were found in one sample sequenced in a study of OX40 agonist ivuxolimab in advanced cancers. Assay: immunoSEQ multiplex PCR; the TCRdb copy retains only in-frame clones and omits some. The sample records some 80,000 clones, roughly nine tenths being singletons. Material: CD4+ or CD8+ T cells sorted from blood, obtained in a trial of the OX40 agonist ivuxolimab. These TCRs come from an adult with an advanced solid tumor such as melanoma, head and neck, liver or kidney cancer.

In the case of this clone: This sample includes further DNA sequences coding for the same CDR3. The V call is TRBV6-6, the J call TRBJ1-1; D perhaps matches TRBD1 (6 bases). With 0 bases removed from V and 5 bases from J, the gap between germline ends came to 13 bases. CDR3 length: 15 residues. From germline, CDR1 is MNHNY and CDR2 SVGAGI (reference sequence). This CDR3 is CASSYSDRVRTEAFF. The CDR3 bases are TGTGCCAGCAGTTACTCGGACAGAGTGAGGACTGAAGCTTTCTTT.

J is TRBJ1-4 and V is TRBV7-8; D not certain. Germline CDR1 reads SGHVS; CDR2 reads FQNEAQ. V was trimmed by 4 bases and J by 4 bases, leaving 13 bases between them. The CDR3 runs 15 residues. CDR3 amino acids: CASSSPGWDNEKLFF. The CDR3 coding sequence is TGTGCCAGCAGCTCCCCGGGTTGGGATAATGAAAAACTGTTTTTT.

The CDR3 nucleotides read TGTGCCAGCCTTTTCAGGGCGAACACTGAAGCTTTCTTT. This translates into CASLFRANTEAFF. The chain is built from TRBV27 and TRBJ1-1; tentatively, D is TRBD1 (5 bases). The CDR3 is made up of 13 amino acids. V lost 8 bases and J 1 base, leaving 11 bases between the germline ends. The germline V gene has CDR1 MNHEY and CDR2 SMNVEV (reference sequence).

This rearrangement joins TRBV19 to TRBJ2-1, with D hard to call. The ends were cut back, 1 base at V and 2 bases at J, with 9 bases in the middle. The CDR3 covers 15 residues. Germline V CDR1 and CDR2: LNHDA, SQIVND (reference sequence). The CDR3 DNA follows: TGTGCCAGTAGTATAGTAGGGTCCCCCTACAATGAGCAGTTCTTC. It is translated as CASSIVGSPYNEQFF.

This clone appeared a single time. The CDR3 sequence: CASSIGKSTGELFF. DNA of the CDR3: TGTGCCAGTAGTATAGGGAAGAGCACCGGGGAGCTGTTTTTT. This chain joins TRBV19 and TRBJ2-2; D gene ambiguous. Germline assignment: CDR1 LNHDA and CDR2 SQIVND (reference sequence). The length of the CDR3 is 14 residues. The V gene lost 1 base and the J gene lost 4 bases, with 7 bases spanning the gap.

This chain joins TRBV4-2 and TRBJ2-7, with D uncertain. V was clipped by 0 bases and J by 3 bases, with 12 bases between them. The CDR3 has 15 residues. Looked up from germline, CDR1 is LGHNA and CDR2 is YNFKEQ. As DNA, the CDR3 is TGTGCCAGCAGCCAAGAGGGCAGCTTTCTCTACGAGCAGTACTTC. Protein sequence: CASSQEGSFLYEQYF.

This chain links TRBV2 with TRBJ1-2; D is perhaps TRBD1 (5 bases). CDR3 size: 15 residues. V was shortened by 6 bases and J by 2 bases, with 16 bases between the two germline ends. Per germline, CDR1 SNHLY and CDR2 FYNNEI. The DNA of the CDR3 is TGTGCCAGCAGATCTAGCGGGGGGACCAACTATGGCTACACCTTC. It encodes CASRSSGGTNYGYTF.

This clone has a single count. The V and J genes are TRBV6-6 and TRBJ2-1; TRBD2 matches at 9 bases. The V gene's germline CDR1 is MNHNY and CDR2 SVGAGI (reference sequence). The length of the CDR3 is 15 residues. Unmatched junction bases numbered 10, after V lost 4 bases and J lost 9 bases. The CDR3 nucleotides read TGTGCCAGCAGTTCCTTCTCTAGCGGGAAGGGTGAGCAGTTCTTC. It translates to CASSSFSSGKGEQFF.

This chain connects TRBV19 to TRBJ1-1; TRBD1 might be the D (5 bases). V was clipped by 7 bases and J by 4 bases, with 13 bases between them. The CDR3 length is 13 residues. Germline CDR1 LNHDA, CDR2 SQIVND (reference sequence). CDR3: CASKTDYGTEAFF. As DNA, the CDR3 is TGTGCCAGTAAGACAGATTACGGCACTGAAGCTTTCTTT.

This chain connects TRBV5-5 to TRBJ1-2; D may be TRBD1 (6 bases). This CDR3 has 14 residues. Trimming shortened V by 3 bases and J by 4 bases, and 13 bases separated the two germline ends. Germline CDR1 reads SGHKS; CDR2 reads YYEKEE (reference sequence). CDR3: CASSSGRGSYGYTF. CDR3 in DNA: TGTGCCAGCAGCTCGGGCAGGGGAAGCTATGGCTACACCTTC.

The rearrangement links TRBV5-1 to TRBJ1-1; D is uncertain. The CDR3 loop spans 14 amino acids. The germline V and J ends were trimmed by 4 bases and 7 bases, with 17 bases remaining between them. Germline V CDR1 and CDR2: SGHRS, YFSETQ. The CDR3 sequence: CASSNGPEKIEAFF. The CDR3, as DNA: TGCGCCAGCAGCAATGGGCCCGAAAAAATTGAAGCTTTCTTT.

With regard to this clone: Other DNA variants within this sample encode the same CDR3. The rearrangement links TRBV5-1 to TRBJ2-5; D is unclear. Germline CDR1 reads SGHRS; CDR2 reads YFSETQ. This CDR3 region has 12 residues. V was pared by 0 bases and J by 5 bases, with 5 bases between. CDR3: CASSLVGETQYF. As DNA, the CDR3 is TGCGCCAGCAGCTTGGTGGGGGAGACCCAGTACTTC.

The CDR3 protein is CAWSSQVTEAFF. CDR3 nucleotides: TGTGCCTGGAGCTCACAGGTCACTGAAGCTTTCTTT. The gene calls are TRBV30 and TRBJ1-1; the D gene is possibly TRBD1 (5 bases). Germline loops: CDR1 GTSNPN, CDR2 SVGIG (reference sequence). V was shortened by 3 bases and J by 4 bases, with 9 bases between the two germline ends. This CDR3 is 12 amino acids long.

The CDR3 DNA reads TGTGCCAGCAGCTTGACAGATAGCAATCAGCCCCAGCATTTT. Residues: CASSLTDSNQPQHF. The chain combines TRBV7-6 with TRBJ1-5; a possible D gene is TRBD1 (5 bases). This CDR3 is 14 amino acids long. With 3 bases removed from V and 0 bases from J, the gap between germline ends came to 6 bases. The V gene's germline CDR1 is SGHVS and CDR2 FNYEAQ.

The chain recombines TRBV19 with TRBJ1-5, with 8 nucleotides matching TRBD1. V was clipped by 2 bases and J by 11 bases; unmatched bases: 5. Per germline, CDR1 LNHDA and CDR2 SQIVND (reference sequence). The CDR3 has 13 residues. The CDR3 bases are TGTGCCAGTAGTATACAGGGGGCCTCGACCCAGCATTTT. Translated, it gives CASSIQGASTQHF.

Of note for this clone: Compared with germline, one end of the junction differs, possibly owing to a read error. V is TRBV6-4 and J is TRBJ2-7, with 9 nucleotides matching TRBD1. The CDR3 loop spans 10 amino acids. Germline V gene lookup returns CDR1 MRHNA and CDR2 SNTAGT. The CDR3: CASSPGQGCF. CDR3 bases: TGTGCCAGCAGCCCGGGACAGGGTTGCTTC.

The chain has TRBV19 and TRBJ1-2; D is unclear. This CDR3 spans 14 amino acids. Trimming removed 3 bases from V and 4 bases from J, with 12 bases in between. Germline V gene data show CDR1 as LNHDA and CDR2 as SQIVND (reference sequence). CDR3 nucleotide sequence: TGTGCCAGTAGTATCCTCCTGGGCCCCTATGGCTACACCTTC. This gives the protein CASSILLGPYGYTF.

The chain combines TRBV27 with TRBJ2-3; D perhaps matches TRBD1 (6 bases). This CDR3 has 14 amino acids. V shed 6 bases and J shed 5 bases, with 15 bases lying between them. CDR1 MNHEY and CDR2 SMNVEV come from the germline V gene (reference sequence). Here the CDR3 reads CASSDLQGIDTQYF. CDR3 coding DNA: TGTGCCAGCAGCGACTTACAGGGTATAGATACGCAGTATTTT.

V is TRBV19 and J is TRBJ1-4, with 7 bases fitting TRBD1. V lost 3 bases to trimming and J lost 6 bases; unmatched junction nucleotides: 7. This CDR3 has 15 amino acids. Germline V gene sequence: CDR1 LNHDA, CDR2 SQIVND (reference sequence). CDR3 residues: CASSMLRGSDEKLFF. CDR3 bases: TGTGCCAGTAGTATGCTCAGGGGGTCCGATGAAAAACTGTTTTTT.

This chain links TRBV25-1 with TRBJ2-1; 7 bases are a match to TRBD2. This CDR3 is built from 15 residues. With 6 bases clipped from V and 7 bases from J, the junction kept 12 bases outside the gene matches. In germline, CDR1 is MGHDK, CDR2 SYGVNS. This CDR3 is CASSQWAGALNEQFF. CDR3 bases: TGTGCCAGCAGCCAGTGGGCGGGAGCTCTGAATGAGCAGTTCTTC.

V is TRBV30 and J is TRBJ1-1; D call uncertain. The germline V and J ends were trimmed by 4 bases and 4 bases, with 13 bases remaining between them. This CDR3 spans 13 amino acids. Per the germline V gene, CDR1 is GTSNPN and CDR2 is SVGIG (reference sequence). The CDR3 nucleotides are TGTGCCTGGACCCAAACTGGTTCCACTGAAGCTTTCTTT. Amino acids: CAWTQTGSTEAFF.